These 18 T cell receptor beta chains were all obtained from the same sample, sequenced in a study of response to subunit inactivated influenza vaccine. TCRdb re-analysed the RT-PCR reads in MiXCR, keeping a single row per CDR3 protein. The sample includes approximately 300,000 distinct CDR3 sequences, 20% to 25% of them seen just once. The sequenced sample was PBMCs from blood, obtained around 22 months after vaccination. Every receptor here comes from a man between 45 and 75 years old who received an inactivated influenza vaccine.

This clonotype showed up just a few times. V and J are TRBV20-1 and TRBJ2-7, with TRBD2 matching over 7 bases. Germline CDR1 and CDR2: DFQATT and SNEGSKA (reference sequence). The V segment lost 0 bases and the J segment 1 base; nucleotides outside the gene matches: 12. The CDR3 covers 17 residues. The CDR3 nucleotides are TGCAGTGCTAGAGATCAGAAACCGGGACTACCTTCCTACGAGCAGTACTTC. Translation: CSARDQKPGLPSYEQYF.

This clonotype was recorded only once. V is TRBV14 and J is TRBJ1-1; D call uncertain. The length of the CDR3 is 14 residues. Germline CDR1 reads SGHDN; CDR2 reads FVKESK. The ends were cut back, 2 bases at V and 1 base at J, with 8 bases in the middle. Here the CDR3 reads CASSQLNQNTEAFF. For the CDR3, the DNA is TGTGCCAGCAGCCAATTAAACCAGAACACTGAAGCTTTCTTT.

This clonotype was detected ten times or more. The chain employs TRBV9 and TRBJ1-1, with 9 bases identical to TRBD1. With 4 bases clipped from V and 6 bases from J, the junction kept 4 bases outside the gene matches. Germline V CDR1 and CDR2: SGDLS, YYNGEE. CDR3 length: 13 amino acids. The CDR3 here is CASSPRTGAEAFF. CDR3 in DNA: TGTGCCAGCAGCCCCCGGACAGGGGCTGAAGCTTTCTTT.

This clonotype was seen a handful of times. The chain combines TRBV20-1 with TRBJ2-1; D remains ambiguous. V shed 5 bases and J shed 6 bases, with 17 bases lying between them. The CDR3 is made up of 14 amino acids. Germline values: CDR1 DFQATT, CDR2 SNEGSKA (reference sequence). The CDR3 loop is CSAGLRPGRNEQFF. The CDR3 DNA reads as TGCAGTGCTGGCCTTCGGCCCGGTCGCAATGAGCAGTTCTTC.

This chain uses TRBV6-5 with TRBJ1-4, with no clear D. The V gene lost 2 bases and the J gene lost 6 bases, with 7 bases spanning the gap. This CDR3 contains 13 residues. CDR1 and CDR2 from the germline V gene are MNHEY and SVGAGI. CDR3 protein: CASSYGGDEKLFF. The DNA for the CDR3 is TGTGCCAGCAGTTACGGCGGAGATGAAAAACTGTTTTTT.

The chain uses TRBV10-3 and TRBJ2-3; 11 bases line up with TRBD2. The germline V gene has CDR1 ENHRY and CDR2 SYGVKD. This CDR3 has 19 residues. Germline trimming cut 0 bases from V and 1 base from J; bases unmatched to any gene: 9. In DNA form, the CDR3 reads TGTGCCATCAGTGAGTCGGGTAGCGGGAGGGGACGCCGCACAGATACGCAGTATTTT. It yields the protein CAISESGSGRGRRTDTQYF.

The rearrangement links TRBV7-2 to TRBJ1-5, with TRBD1 identical over 7 bases. Germline values: CDR1 SGHTA, CDR2 FQGNSA. The CDR3 is 17 residues long. V lost 0 bases to trimming and J lost 3 bases; unmatched junction nucleotides: 8. The CDR3 here is CASSLALGGTDNQPQHF. CDR3 sequence (DNA): TGTGCCAGCAGCTTAGCTTTGGGTGGGACAGACAATCAGCCCCAGCATTTT.

This clonotype has just a few counts. This chain joins TRBV7-9 and TRBJ1-1, with D possibly TRBD1 on 6 matching bases. CDR1 is SEHNR and CDR2 is FQNEAQ in the germline V gene (reference sequence). CDR3 length: 15 residues. V lost 1 base and J 5 bases, leaving 14 bases between the germline ends. The CDR3 is CASSLVPGARTEAFF. As DNA, the CDR3 is TGTGCCAGCAGCTTAGTCCCAGGGGCTAGAACTGAAGCTTTCTTT. Together with reference TRBV7-9 and TRBJ1-1, the CDR3 gives the full variable domain: DTGVSQNPRHKITKRGQNVTFRCDPISEHNRLYWYRQTLGQGPEFLTYFQNEAQLEKSRLLSDRFSAERPKGSFSTLEIQRTEQGDSAMYLCASSLVPGARTEAFFGQGTRLTVV.

This chain uses TRBV5-5 with TRBJ2-1, with TRBD2 matching 9 bases. The junction had 8 bases not matched to a gene; V was cut back by 4 bases and J by 6 bases. The CDR3 consists of 15 residues. Germline V gene sequence: CDR1 SGHKS, CDR2 YYEKEE (reference sequence). CDR3: CASSLRGGPTNEQFF. The CDR3 nucleotides read TGTGCCAGCAGCCTGCGGGGGGGCCCCACCAATGAGCAGTTCTTC.

This CDR3 is CASRGQEDSNQPQHF. As DNA, the CDR3 is TGTGCCAGCAGGGGACAGGAGGATAGCAATCAGCCCCAGCATTTT. The rearrangement uses TRBV6-4 and TRBJ1-5; TRBD1 matches 8 bases. The CDR3 covers 15 residues. The germline V gene has CDR1 MRHNA and CDR2 SNTAGT. The V gene end was trimmed by 6 bases and the J gene end by 0 bases; junction bases not matched to a gene: 4.

This rearrangement joins TRBV7-9 to TRBJ2-1; D is unresolved. The germline V and J ends were trimmed by 1 base and 7 bases, with 8 bases remaining between them. CDR1 is SEHNR and CDR2 is FQNEAQ in the germline V gene (reference sequence). This CDR3 comprises 13 residues. CDR3 nucleotide sequence: TGTGCCAGCAGCTTAGTGGAAGGGAATGAGCAGTTCTTC. Protein: CASSLVEGNEQFF.

This clonotype was seen a few times. V usage is TRBV12-3 or TRBV12-4 and J usage is TRBJ2-1; TRBD1 matches 9 bases. CDR3 length: 14 residues. J lost 4 bases, V lost 7 bases, and 5 bases had no gene match. CDR3 nucleotides: TGTGCCAGCAACCCGGGACAGGGATACAATGAGCAGTTCTTC. Translated: CASNPGQGYNEQFF.

In nucleotides, the CDR3 is TGTGCCAGCAGCCGCAACGGTGGGCAGTCCCAGGGAAAACTGTTTTTT. It codes for CASSRNGGQSQGKLFF. The chain combines TRBV4-2 with TRBJ1-4; D might be TRBD1 (5 bases). CDR3 size: 16 residues. V was trimmed by 4 bases and J by 10 bases, leaving 22 bases between them. CDR1 and CDR2 (germline): LGHNA, YNFKEQ.

The sample holds a few counts of this clonotype. The V gene is TRBV5-6, the J gene TRBJ1-4; 11 bases line up with TRBD1. Germline V gives CDR1 SGHDT, CDR2 YYEEEE. J was trimmed by 8 bases and V by 3 bases; bases with no gene match: 9. This CDR3 has 16 amino acids. CDR3 bases: TGTGCCAGCAGCTCGCCCGGACAGGGGGCACGAGAAAAACTGTTTTTT. Residues: CASSSPGQGAREKLFF.

This clonotype came up many times. The chain has TRBV12-3 or TRBV12-4 and TRBJ1-2; 9 nucleotides line up with TRBD1. The CDR3 extends over 14 amino acids. The trim removed 6 bases at V and 1 base at J, leaving 3 bases unmatched. Here the CDR3 reads CASRGTGRNYGYTF. For the CDR3, the DNA is TGTGCCAGCAGAGGGACAGGGCGTAACTATGGCTACACCTTC.

This clonotype was observed a handful of times. The chain joins TRBV7-2 to TRBJ1-1; D is perhaps TRBD1 (5 bases). Per germline, CDR1 SGHTA and CDR2 FQGNSA. The CDR3 spans 14 residues. Trimming took 4 bases from V and 4 from J, leaving 13 bases between them. CDR3 sequence reads: CASSSQGMSTEAFF. For the CDR3, the DNA is TGTGCCAGCAGCTCGCAGGGTATGAGCACTGAAGCTTTCTTT.

This clonotype was recorded at least ten times. The CDR3 nucleotides read TGTGCCACCAGTGGGACGGGAGGGAACACTGAAGCTTTCTTT. Amino acids: CATSGTGGNTEAFF. The gene calls are TRBV24-1 and TRBJ1-1; no reliable D call. The CDR3 loop spans 14 amino acids. V dropped 5 bases and J dropped 1 base, with 10 bases sitting between them. The V gene's germline CDR1 is KGHDR and CDR2 SFDVKD.

V and J are TRBV7-2 and TRBJ1-2, with TRBD1 matching 7 bases. The CDR3 covers 14 residues. In germline, CDR1 is SGHTA, CDR2 FQGNSA. Losses at the gene ends were 1 base for V and 5 bases for J; bases not matched to a gene: 4. The CDR3 is CASSLDRGYYGYTF. The CDR3 DNA sequence: TGTGCCAGCAGCTTAGACAGGGGCTATTATGGCTACACCTTC.